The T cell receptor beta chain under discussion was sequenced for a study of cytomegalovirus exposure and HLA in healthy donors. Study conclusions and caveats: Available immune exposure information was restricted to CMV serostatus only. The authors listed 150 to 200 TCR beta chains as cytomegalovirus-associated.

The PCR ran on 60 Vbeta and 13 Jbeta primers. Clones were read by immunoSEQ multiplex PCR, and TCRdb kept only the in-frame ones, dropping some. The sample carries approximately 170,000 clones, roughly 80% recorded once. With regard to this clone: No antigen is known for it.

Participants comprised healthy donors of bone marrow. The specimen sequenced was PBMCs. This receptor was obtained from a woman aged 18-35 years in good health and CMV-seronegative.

CDR3 in DNA: TGTGCCAGCAGTGAAGACAGGGGGCTGAATCAGCCCCAGCATTTT. Its protein is CASSEDRGLNQPQHF. The chain is built from TRBV25-1 and TRBJ1-5; 10 bases agree with TRBD1. This CDR3 contains 15 residues. V lost 2 bases, J lost 4 bases, and 2 bases stayed unmatched. Germline CDR1 reads MGHDK; CDR2 reads SYGVNS.